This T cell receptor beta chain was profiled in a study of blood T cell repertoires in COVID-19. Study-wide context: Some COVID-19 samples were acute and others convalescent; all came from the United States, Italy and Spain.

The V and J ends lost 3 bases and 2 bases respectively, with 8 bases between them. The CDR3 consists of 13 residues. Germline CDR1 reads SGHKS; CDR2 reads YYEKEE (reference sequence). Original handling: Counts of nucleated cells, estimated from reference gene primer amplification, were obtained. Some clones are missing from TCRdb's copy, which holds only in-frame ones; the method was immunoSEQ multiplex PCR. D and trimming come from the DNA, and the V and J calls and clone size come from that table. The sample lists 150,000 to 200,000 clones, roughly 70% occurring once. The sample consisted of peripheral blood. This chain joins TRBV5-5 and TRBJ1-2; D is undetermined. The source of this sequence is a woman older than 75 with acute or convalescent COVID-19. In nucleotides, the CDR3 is TGTGCCAGCAGCTCAACTCGAAACTATGGCTACACCTTC. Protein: CASSSTRNYGYTF.